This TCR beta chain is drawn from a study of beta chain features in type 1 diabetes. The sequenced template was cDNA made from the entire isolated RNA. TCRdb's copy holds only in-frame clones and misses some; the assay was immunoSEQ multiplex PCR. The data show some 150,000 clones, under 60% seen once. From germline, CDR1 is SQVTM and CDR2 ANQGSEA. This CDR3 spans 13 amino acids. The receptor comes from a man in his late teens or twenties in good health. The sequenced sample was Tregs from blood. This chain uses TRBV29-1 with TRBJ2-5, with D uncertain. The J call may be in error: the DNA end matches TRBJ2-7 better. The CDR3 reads CSVLSESSYEQYF. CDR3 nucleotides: TGCAGCGTCTTAAGCGAGAGCTCCTACGAGCAGTACTTC.